This TCR beta chain is from a study of blood T cell repertoires in COVID-19. About the research overall: In each case, the material was cDNA or gDNA derived from T cells, B-cell-depleted T cells, or PBMCs.

Germline V gene data show CDR1 as LGHNA and CDR2 as YSLEER. V trimming: 0 bases; J trimming: 2 bases; junction bases outside the gene matches: 14. The CDR3 runs 20 residues. Here immunoSEQ multiplex PCR was the method, and the copy in TCRdb shows in-frame clones only, minus some. The sample shows under 300,000 clones, approximately 82% of them seen only once. The V and J genes are TRBV4-3 and TRBJ2-7, with 12 bases that match TRBD2. The sample comprised peripheral blood. This receptor was taken from a woman aged 18-30 years with acute or convalescent COVID-19. The CDR3 DNA is TGCGCCAGCAGCCAAGACTCTAGCGGGAGGGCCCCTTTCACCCCCTACGAGCAGTACTTC. Its protein product is CASSQDSSGRAPFTPYEQYF.